These 19 T cell receptor beta chains came from one sample sequenced in a study of T cell repertoires in cytomegalovirus infection. Antigen specificity for these receptors is unknown. TCRdb recomputed calls from the reads with MiXCR, one row per CDR3 protein. Of fewer than 130,000 distinct CDR3 sequences listed, 35% to 50% are singletons. Here the sequenced sample was CD8+ T cells from cultured PBMCs, taken from culture after CMV antigen stimulation. All receptors come from a human donor in good health (CMV status not recorded). Some clones in this sample may be carry-over from other donors' samples.

This clonotype has just a few counts. The chain links TRBV11-2 to TRBJ1-1; 8 bases align to TRBD1. CDR1 and CDR2 from the germline V gene are SGHAT and FQNNGV. The CDR3 runs 13 residues. DNA of the CDR3: TGTGTCGGTTACAGGGGGGAGAACACTGAAGCTTTCTTT. This encodes CVGYRGENTEAFF.

This clonotype was seen only a few times. This chain connects TRBV27 to TRBJ2-7, with 9 bases that match TRBD1. The CDR3 contains 16 residues. CDR1 and CDR2 (germline): MNHEY, SMNVEV (reference sequence). J lost 0 bases, V lost 4 bases, and 7 bases had no gene match. CDR3 nucleotide sequence: TGTGCCAGCAGTTCAGACAGGGGGTCAAGCTCCTACGAGCAGTACTTC. This codes for CASSSDRGSSSYEQYF.

This clonotype turned up a few times. V gene TRBV7-6 combines with J gene TRBJ2-3; TRBD2 matches at 8 bases. Germline loops: CDR1 SGHVS, CDR2 FNYEAQ. The CDR3 consists of 15 residues. The J segment lost 6 bases and the V segment lost 3 bases, leaving 8 bases of the junction unmatched. The CDR3 sequence: CASSLVAGPADTQYF. The DNA for the CDR3 is TGTGCCAGCAGCTTGGTAGCGGGGCCCGCGGATACGCAGTATTTT.

This clonotype was seen repeatedly, ten times or more. The chain has TRBV19 and TRBJ2-5, with TRBD2 matching over 12 bases. Germline lookup yields CDR1 LNHDA and CDR2 SQIVND (reference sequence). This CDR3 is built from 15 residues. V shed 6 bases, J shed 3 bases, and the junction held 5 bases outside the gene matches. The CDR3: CASSTPSGGEETQYF. In nucleotides, the CDR3 is TGTGCCAGTAGCACTCCTAGCGGGGGGGAAGAGACCCAGTACTTC. The whole variable domain, filled in from reference TRBV19 and TRBJ2-5, reads DGGITQSPKYLFRKEGQNVTLSCEQNLNHDAMYWYRQDPGQGLRLIYYSQIVNDFQKGDIAEGYSVSREKKESFPLTVTSAQKNPTAFYLCASSTPSGGEETQYFGPGTRLLVL.

V and J are TRBV14 and TRBJ2-7; TRBD2 is a possible D gene (6 bases). This CDR3 region has 14 residues. Germline V CDR1 and CDR2: SGHDN, FVKESK. Trimming stripped 4 bases from V and 2 bases from J, with 12 bases between. This chain's CDR3 is CASSRRDVTYEQYF. The CDR3 DNA is TGTGCCAGCAGCCGGCGGGACGTAACCTACGAGCAGTACTTC.

The chain has TRBV2 and TRBJ1-1, with TRBD1 matching over 8 bases. V shed 6 bases, J shed 4 bases, and the junction held 4 bases outside the gene matches. The germline V gene encodes CDR1 SNHLY and CDR2 FYNNEI. The CDR3 runs to 13 residues. The CDR3 nucleotides are TGTGCCAGCAGCCCCGGACAGGGCACTGAAGCTTTCTTT. Amino acids: CASSPGQGTEAFF.

This clonotype has a count of ten or more. The V and J genes are TRBV7-9 and TRBJ2-5; 14 nucleotides agree with TRBD2. CDR1 is SEHNR and CDR2 is FQNEAQ in the germline V gene (reference sequence). The V segment lost 6 bases and the J segment 4 bases; nucleotides outside the gene matches: 7. CDR3 length: 16 residues. The chain's CDR3 is CASRQTSGGARETQYF. The CDR3 coding sequence is TGTGCCAGCAGGCAGACTAGCGGGGGGGCCCGAGAGACCCAGTACTTC.

The V gene is TRBV28, the J gene TRBJ1-2, with 9 bases identical to TRBD1. This CDR3 contains 12 residues. After removal of 4 bases from V and 11 bases from J, the junction contained 5 bases not matched to a gene. Germline lookup yields CDR1 MDHEN and CDR2 SYDVKM. The DNA of the CDR3 is TGTGCCAGCAGTTGGGGACAGGGCGGATACACCTTC. Translated: CASSWGQGGYTF.

This clonotype was recorded at least ten times. The J gene is TRBJ2-3, the V gene TRBV7-9; 9 bases map to TRBD2. The CDR3 is 15 amino acids. Trimming took 5 bases from V and 0 from J; bases not matched to a gene: 3. Germline V gene lookup returns CDR1 SEHNR and CDR2 FQNEAQ (reference sequence). The CDR3 DNA is TGTGCCAGCAGCCCGGGACTAGCTAGCACAGATACGCAGTATTTT. Translated, it gives CASSPGLASTDTQYF.

This clonotype was observed a single time. The chain combines TRBV5-4 with TRBJ2-7; unclear D gene. V dropped 0 bases and J dropped 5 bases, with 12 bases sitting between them. This CDR3 is 14 amino acids long. Germline CDR1 reads SGHNT; CDR2 reads YYREEE (reference sequence). DNA of the CDR3: TGTGCCAGCAGCTTGGACGGGTTTCTCAACGAGCAGTACTTC. It yields the protein CASSLDGFLNEQYF.

The chain has TRBV2 and TRBJ2-7; TRBD1 aligns across 10 bases. The trim removed 5 bases at V and 4 bases at J, leaving 5 bases unmatched. Germline-derived CDR1 and CDR2 are SNHLY and FYNNEI. This CDR3 is built from 14 residues. The CDR3: CASSWDRGAYEQYF. Here the CDR3 DNA reads TGTGCCAGCAGTTGGGACAGGGGAGCATACGAGCAGTACTTC.

V usage is TRBV12-3 or TRBV12-4 and J usage is TRBJ1-1, with D maybe TRBD1 (5 bases). V was shortened by 1 base and J by 4 bases, with 10 bases between the two germline ends. The CDR3 totals 14 residues. The CDR3, as DNA: TGTGCCAGCAGTTTAGGGGCAGGGACCACTGAAGCTTTCTTT. This codes for CASSLGAGTTEAFF.

In its sample, this clonotype was seen a few times. The chain carries TRBV15 and TRBJ2-7; D not certain. The ends were cut back, 1 base at V and 5 bases at J, with 15 bases in the middle. Germline CDR1 is LNHNV and CDR2 is YYDKDF (reference sequence). The CDR3 runs to 15 residues. The CDR3 nucleotides read TGTGCCACCAGCAGAGCCGCGCCCACCAAGGACGAGCAGTACTTC. It is translated as CATSRAAPTKDEQYF.

In its sample, this clonotype was seen a few times. The chain carries TRBV7-8 and TRBJ2-7; D perhaps matches TRBD2 (5 bases). The CDR3 contains 13 residues. The V gene lost 8 bases and the J gene lost 2 bases, with 13 bases spanning the gap. The germline V gene has CDR1 SGHVS and CDR2 FQNEAQ. CDR3: CASRGQETYEQYF. The CDR3 DNA sequence: TGTGCCAGCCGGGGTCAGGAAACCTACGAGCAGTACTTC.

The chain links TRBV28 to TRBJ2-1; 11 bases match TRBD2. The length of the CDR3 is 15 residues. Germline CDR1 is MDHEN and CDR2 is SYDVKM. V was clipped by 6 bases and J by 7 bases; unmatched bases: 8. CDR3 DNA sequence: TGTGCCAGCAGCCTTAGCGGGGGGGCCGAGAATGAGCAGTTCTTC. This gives the protein CASSLSGGAENEQFF. Based on the CDR3 plus reference TRBV28 and TRBJ2-1, the full variable domain is DVKVTQSSRYLVKRTGEKVFLECVQDMDHENMFWYRQDPGLGLRLIYFSYDVKMKEKGDIPEGYSVSREKKERFSLILESASTNQTSMYLCASSLSGGAENEQFFGPGTRLTVL.

The chain has TRBV6-1 and TRBJ2-7; a weak D match, TRBD2 (6 bases). The CDR3 sequence is 14 residues long. CDR1 is MNHNS, CDR2 SASEGT, per germline. V lost 2 bases and J 0 bases, leaving 8 bases between the germline ends. The CDR3 reads CASSEFGSSYEQYF. In DNA form, the CDR3 reads TGTGCCAGCAGTGAATTCGGGAGCTCCTACGAGCAGTACTTC.

The V gene is TRBV9, the J gene TRBJ2-7, with 9 bases fitting TRBD1. Losses at the gene ends were 4 bases for V and 7 bases for J; bases not matched to a gene: 9. This CDR3 region has 14 residues. Germline-derived CDR1 and CDR2 are SGDLS and YYNGEE. The CDR3 region has the DNA TGTGCCAGCAGCCCCGGGACAGGGCCGGAGGAGCAGTACTTC. It yields the protein CASSPGTGPEEQYF.

This clonotype occurred many times. The CDR3 protein is CASSLYTSPQETQYF. In DNA form, the CDR3 reads TGTGCCAGCAGTTTATATACCTCGCCCCAAGAGACCCAGTACTTC. The rearrangement joins TRBV27 to TRBJ2-5; no clear D gene. V shed 1 base and J shed 1 base, with 10 bases lying between them. CDR1 is MNHEY, CDR2 SMNVEV, per germline (reference sequence). The CDR3 is made up of 15 amino acids.

The V call is TRBV20-1, the J call TRBJ2-5; 14 bases map to TRBD2. The V segment lost 3 bases and the J segment 3 bases; nucleotides outside the gene matches: 0. Per the germline V gene, CDR1 is DFQATT and CDR2 is SNEGSKA (reference sequence). This CDR3 comprises 14 residues. CDR3 sequence: CSARGLAGEETQYF. In nucleotides, the CDR3 is TGCAGTGCTAGGGGACTAGCGGGGGAAGAGACCCAGTACTTC.